This T cell receptor (beta chain) was sequenced during a study of technical replicates of blood from several donors. The germline V gene encodes CDR1 MNHEY and CDR2 SMNVEV (reference sequence). The CDR3 covers 13 residues. The V end was cut by 3 bases, the J end by 8 bases, with 13 bases between. Repertoires were generated with immunoSEQ multiplex PCR, while TCRdb's copy carries only in-frame clones and drops some. Counted here are roughly 92,000 clones, 95% occurring once; the ten biggest clones make up 0.34%. The chain combines TRBV27 with TRBJ1-2; D is perhaps TRBD1 (5 bases). This sequence was found in a human donor in good health. Input material: T cells isolated from PBMCs. This chain's CDR3 is CASSLTVRTGYTF. Written as DNA, the CDR3 is TGTGCCAGCAGTTTGACAGTTCGTACGGGCTACACCTTC.